A single sample is the source of the 24 T cell receptor beta chains below, sequenced in a study of spatial heterogeneity in lung cancer. Study-level findings and limits: Intratumoral expanded alpha and beta TCR counts were found to track tumor mutation counts.

Their specific antigens are unknown. Time point: sample taken at primary tumor resection. TCRdb independently ran MiXCR on the 5' RACE reads; one entry per CDR3 protein. The repertoire holds over 10,000 distinct CDR3 sequences, with around 6% as singletons. Source: lung tumor tissue, taken at surgery. The receptors originated from a female donor with early-stage non-small cell lung cancer.

Ten or more counts support this clonotype. This rearrangement joins TRBV7-9 to TRBJ2-1; D uncertain. This CDR3 has 18 amino acids. Germline values: CDR1 SEHNR, CDR2 FQNEAQ (reference sequence). Between the trimmed V and J ends, which lost 5 bases and 3 bases, there was a span of 23 bases. The CDR3 is CASSEIPLTRPLYNEQFF. The DNA for the CDR3 is TGTGCCAGCAGCGAGATCCCCCTAACGAGGCCTCTCTACAATGAGCAGTTCTTC.

The chain uses TRBV7-3 and TRBJ1-1; perhaps TRBD1 as D (6 bases). The CDR3 has 13 residues. V was shortened by 5 bases and J by 5 bases, with 12 bases between the two germline ends. Germline V gene sequence: CDR1 SGHTA, CDR2 FQGTGA. CDR3 nucleotides: TGTGCCAGCAGCCCTAGGGGGGATACTGAAGCTTTCTTT. Protein: CASSPRGDTEAFF.

This clonotype occurred many times. The chain uses TRBV7-9 and TRBJ2-1; 7 bases are shared with TRBD2. This CDR3 has 15 residues. V shed 5 bases and J 4 bases; nucleotides not matched to a gene: 8. The germline CDR1 and CDR2 sequences are SEHNR and FQNEAQ (reference sequence). CDR3 loop: CASSKTSPNYNEQFF. CDR3 DNA: TGTGCCAGCAGCAAGACTAGCCCTAATTACAATGAGCAGTTCTTC.

This clonotype was picked up many times. The chain is built from TRBV6-6 and TRBJ1-5, with 7 positions matching TRBD1. The V gene's germline CDR1 is MNHNY and CDR2 SVGAGI (reference sequence). Germline trimming cut 6 bases from V and 4 bases from J; bases unmatched to any gene: 6. The CDR3 is made up of 14 amino acids. CDR3 nucleotides: TGTGCCAGCAGGAACAGGGGACCAAATCAGCCCCAGCATTTT. Protein: CASRNRGPNQPQHF.

V usage is TRBV19 and J usage is TRBJ2-3; 9 positions match TRBD1. Germline CDR1 reads LNHDA; CDR2 reads SQIVND (reference sequence). V lost 5 bases, J lost 6 bases, and 9 bases stayed unmatched. The CDR3 length is 15 residues. The CDR3 DNA is TGTGCCAGTAGTCCGGGACAGGGTTTGTTGGATACGCAGTATTTT. This codes for CASSPGQGLLDTQYF.

This clonotype was found many times. This rearrangement joins TRBV7-9 to TRBJ1-5; D may be TRBD1 (6 bases). The CDR3 loop spans 14 amino acids. Per the germline V gene, CDR1 is SEHNR and CDR2 is FQNEAQ (reference sequence). V was pared by 3 bases and J by 4 bases, with 10 bases between. The CDR3 DNA follows: TGTGCCAGCAGCTTGACAGGTTTAAATCAGCCCCAGCATTTT. Amino acid sequence: CASSLTGLNQPQHF.

To note about this clonotype: This clone may be a read error of a much larger clone one base away. This chain joins TRBV24-1 and TRBJ2-7; 7 nucleotides match TRBD1. Germline lookup yields CDR1 KGHDR and CDR2 SFDVKD. The CDR3 is 14 amino acids. J was trimmed by 3 bases and V by 0 bases; bases with no gene match: 1. The CDR3 is CATSDLWTGYEQYF. In DNA form, the CDR3 reads TGTGCCACCAGTGATTTGTGGACAGGCTACGAGCAGTACTTC.

This clonotype was counted at least ten times. This chain connects TRBV6-2 or TRBV6-3 to TRBJ2-1, with 14 bases lining up with TRBD2. Trimming removed 10 bases from V and 4 bases from J; junction bases left unmatched: 3. Germline CDR1 MNHEY, CDR2 SVGEGT. The CDR3 extends over 14 amino acids. Written as DNA, the CDR3 is TGTGCCACTCGGACTAGCGGGGGGTACAATGAGCAGTTCTTC. It encodes CATRTSGGYNEQFF.

This clonotype appeared many times. The CDR3 region has the DNA TGTGCCAGCAGTCTAAGGGAGGGAGGTGGCTACACCTTC. Protein: CASSLREGGGYTF. The chain couples TRBV6-5 to TRBJ1-2; no clear D gene. This CDR3 comprises 13 residues. Germline CDR1 and CDR2: MNHEY and SVGAGI. The V end lost 5 bases, the J end lost 7 bases, and 14 bases lay between the germline ends.

This clonotype was found many times. V gene TRBV28 combines with J gene TRBJ1-4; perhaps TRBD1 as D (6 bases). V gave up 6 bases and J gave up 5 bases, with 16 bases separating them. The CDR3 spans 15 residues. Germline CDR1 is MDHEN and CDR2 is SYDVKM. CDR3 loop: CASRPGTPRNEKLFF. The CDR3, as DNA: TGTGCCAGCAGGCCGGGGACACCCAGGAATGAAAAACTGTTTTTT.

This clonotype was observed at least ten times. The rearrangement uses TRBV6-2 or TRBV6-3 and TRBJ2-1; no firm D call. The CDR3 is 12 amino acids. The V end was cut by 2 bases, the J end by 8 bases, with 7 bases between. Germline assignment: CDR1 MNHEY and CDR2 SVGEGT. The CDR3 nucleotides are TGTGCCAGCAGTTACAGTTGGTATGAGCAGTTCTTC. This codes for CASSYSWYEQFF.

At least ten counts were recorded for this clonotype. The chain employs TRBV9 and TRBJ2-3; 12 bases are a match to TRBD2. The CDR3 extends over 17 amino acids. Germline trimming cut 4 bases from V and 4 bases from J; bases unmatched to any gene: 10. The germline V gene encodes CDR1 SGDLS and CDR2 YYNGEE. The CDR3 sequence is CASSPPRASGGADTQYF. Written as DNA, the CDR3 is TGTGCCAGCAGCCCCCCGAGGGCTAGCGGGGGGGCAGATACGCAGTATTTT.

In this sample, this clonotype is medium-sized. The V and J genes are TRBV18 and TRBJ2-3; D unclear. The CDR3 is 12 amino acids. V gave up 6 bases and J gave up 2 bases, with 6 bases separating them. Germline CDR1 KGHSH, CDR2 LQKENI. CDR3 nucleotide sequence: TGTGCCAGCTCTCCCAACACAGATACGCAGTATTTT. Translation gives CASSPNTDTQYF.

The table lists this clonotype with many counts. The rearrangement links TRBV5-1 to TRBJ2-5; 8 bases agree with TRBD1. V shed 5 bases, J shed 5 bases, and the junction held 14 bases outside the gene matches. The CDR3 covers 16 residues. CDR1 and CDR2 (germline): SGHRS, YFSETQ. The DNA of the CDR3 is TGCGCCAGCAGTTCGGGACAGGTCGCGGGGATGGAGACCCAGTACTTC. Amino acids: CASSSGQVAGMETQYF.

The sample holds many counts of this clonotype. The V call is TRBV9, the J call TRBJ1-4; 8 nucleotides agree with TRBD1. The CDR3 sequence is 15 residues long. Germline trimming cut 4 bases from V and 6 bases from J; bases unmatched to any gene: 8. Germline CDR1 reads SGDLS; CDR2 reads YYNGEE. CDR3 loop: CASSPMDRVYEKLFF. The CDR3 DNA is TGTGCCAGCAGCCCCATGGACAGGGTATATGAAAAACTGTTTTTT.

Here the CDR3 reads CASSLRLANEQFF. The CDR3 bases are TGTGCCAGCAGCTTACGGCTAGCGAATGAGCAGTTCTTC. The chain carries TRBV7-2 and TRBJ2-1; D possibly corresponds to TRBD2 (6 bases). There are 13 residues in the CDR3. From germline, CDR1 is SGHTA and CDR2 FQGNSA. The ends were cut back, 2 bases at V and 7 bases at J, with 9 bases in the middle.

This clonotype is classed as medium-sized. The chain links TRBV7-2 to TRBJ2-7, with D perhaps TRBD1 or TRBD2 (6 bases each). The germline gives CDR1 SGHTA, CDR2 FQGNSA. There are 14 residues in the CDR3. The V end was cut by 5 bases, the J end by 1 base, with 12 bases between. In DNA, the CDR3 is TGTGCCAGCAGCCCGGGGGCAGGGTCCTACGAGCAGTACTTC. It translates to CASSPGAGSYEQYF.

The table lists this clonotype with many counts. This chain uses TRBV7-9 with TRBJ2-3, with 7 positions matching TRBD1. The germline gives CDR1 SEHNR, CDR2 FQNEAQ (reference sequence). This CDR3 comprises 14 residues. The junction had 6 bases not matched to a gene; V was cut back by 5 bases and J by 4 bases. CDR3 loop: CASSRLGTADTQYF. The CDR3 DNA reads TGTGCCAGCAGCCGACTTGGGACAGCAGATACGCAGTATTTT.

This clonotype showed up many times. The chain recombines TRBV12-3 or TRBV12-4 with TRBJ1-2; 10 nucleotides align to TRBD1. This CDR3 region has 14 residues. V trimming: 2 bases; J trimming: 6 bases; junction bases outside the gene matches: 3. The CDR3, as DNA: TGTGCCAGCAGTTTAATGGGGACAGGGGATGGCTACACCTTC. Translation gives CASSLMGTGDGYTF.

This clonotype was recorded many times. V usage is TRBV28 and J usage is TRBJ2-1; 7 bases are a match to TRBD2. The CDR3 length is 14 residues. The germline V gene encodes CDR1 MDHEN and CDR2 SYDVKM. J was trimmed by 0 bases and V by 9 bases; bases with no gene match: 5. CDR3 DNA: TGTGCCAGTAGCGGGTGGAGCTCCTACAATGAGCAGTTCTTC. Its protein is CASSGWSSYNEQFF.

The table lists this clonotype with many counts. The rearrangement links TRBV4-2 to TRBJ2-5, with D perhaps matching TRBD1 or TRBD2 (5 bases each). V was trimmed by 4 bases and J by 5 bases, leaving 14 bases between them. This CDR3 spans 14 amino acids. Per the germline V gene, CDR1 is LGHNA and CDR2 is YNFKEQ. The CDR3 coding sequence is TGTGCCAGCAGCCTCGGGACGAGAGTGGAGACCCAGTACTTC. As protein: CASSLGTRVETQYF.

By share, this clonotype counts as medium-sized (0.01 to 0.1%). CDR3 coding DNA: TGTGCCAGCAGTCCGCCTTACCACCTCACTGAAGCTTTCTTT. The encoded protein is CASSPPYHLTEAFF. The chain links TRBV12-3 or TRBV12-4 to TRBJ1-1; D call uncertain. The length of the CDR3 is 14 residues. V lost 5 bases, J lost 4 bases, and 14 bases lay in between.

This clonotype occurred many times. This sequence joins TRBV27 and TRBJ1-1; D is possibly TRBD1 (6 bases). Trimming shortened V by 5 bases and J by 2 bases, and 15 bases separated the two germline ends. This CDR3 region has 15 residues. The germline V gene encodes CDR1 MNHEY and CDR2 SMNVEV (reference sequence). CDR3 nucleotide sequence: TGTGCCAGCAGTCCGCCCGACAGGCCTAACACTGAAGCTTTCTTT. Residues: CASSPPDRPNTEAFF.

This clonotype came up many times. The chain is built from TRBV4-1 and TRBJ2-1; 7 bases line up with TRBD1. Germline trimming cut 3 bases from V and 10 bases from J; bases unmatched to any gene: 6. CDR1 is MGHRA and CDR2 is YSYEKL in the germline V gene. The CDR3 length is 13 residues. CDR3 nucleotides: TGCGCCAGCAGCCAGATACAGGGGAACGAGCAGTTCTTC. This translates into CASSQIQGNEQFF.